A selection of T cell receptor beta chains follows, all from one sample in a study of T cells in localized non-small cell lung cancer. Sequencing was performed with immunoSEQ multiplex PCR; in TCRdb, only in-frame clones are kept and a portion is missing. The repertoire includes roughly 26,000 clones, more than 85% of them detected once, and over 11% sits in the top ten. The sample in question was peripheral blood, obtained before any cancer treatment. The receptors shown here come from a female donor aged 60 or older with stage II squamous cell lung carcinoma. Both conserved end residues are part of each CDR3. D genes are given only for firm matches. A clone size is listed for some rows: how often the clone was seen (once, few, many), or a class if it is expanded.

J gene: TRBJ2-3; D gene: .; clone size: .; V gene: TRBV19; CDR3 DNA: TGTGCCAGTAGTTCTGGCGGGTCCACAGATACGCAGTATTTT; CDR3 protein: CASSSGGSTDTQYF
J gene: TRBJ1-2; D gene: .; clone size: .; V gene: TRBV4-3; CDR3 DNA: TGCGCCAGCAGCCCATTGGAAGCAGGGGATGTCTATGGCTACACCTTC; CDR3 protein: CASSPLEAGDVYGYTF
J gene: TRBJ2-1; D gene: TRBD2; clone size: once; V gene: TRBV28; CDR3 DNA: TGTGCCAGCAGTCCTTATACCGGACTAGCGGGAGGTAACAATGAGCAGTTCTTC; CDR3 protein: CASSPYTGLAGGNNEQFF
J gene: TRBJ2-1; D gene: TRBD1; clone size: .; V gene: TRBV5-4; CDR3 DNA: TGTGCCAGCAGCTTGGGGGGGACAGGGGCCTACAATGAGCAGTTCTTC; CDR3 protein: CASSLGGTGAYNEQFF
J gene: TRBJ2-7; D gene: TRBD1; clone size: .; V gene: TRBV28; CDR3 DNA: TGTGCCAGCACCCCTACAGGGGGCTACGAGCAGTACTTC; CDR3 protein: CASTPTGGYEQYF
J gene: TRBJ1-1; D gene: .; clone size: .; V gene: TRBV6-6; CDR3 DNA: TGTGCCAGCAGACCGACAGGTCTAACTGAAGCTTTCTTT; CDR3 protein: CASRPTGLTEAFF
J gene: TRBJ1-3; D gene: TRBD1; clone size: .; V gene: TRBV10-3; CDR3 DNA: TGTGCCATCAGTGATAGGAGACAGGGTTCAGGAAACACCATATATTTT; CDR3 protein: CAISDRRQGSGNTIYF
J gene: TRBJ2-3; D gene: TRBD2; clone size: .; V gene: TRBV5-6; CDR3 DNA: TGTGCCAGCAGCTCCTTTAGCGGGGGGTCCACAGATACGCAGTATTTT; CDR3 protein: CASSSFSGGSTDTQYF
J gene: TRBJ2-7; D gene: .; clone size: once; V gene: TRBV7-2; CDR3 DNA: TGTGCCAGCAGCTTAGGGACCTACGAGCAGTACTTC; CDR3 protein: CASSLGTYEQYF
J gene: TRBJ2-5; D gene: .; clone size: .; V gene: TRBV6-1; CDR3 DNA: TGTGCCAGCAGTGAAGTGGACACACAAGAGACCCAGTACTTC; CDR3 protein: CASSEVDTQETQYF
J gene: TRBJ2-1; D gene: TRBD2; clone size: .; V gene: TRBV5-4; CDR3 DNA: TGTGCCAGCAGCGTGGGACTAACGGGCAATGAGCAGTTCTTC; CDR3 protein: CASSVGLTGNEQFF
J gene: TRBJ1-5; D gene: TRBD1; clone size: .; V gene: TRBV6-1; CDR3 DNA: TGTGCCAGCGGGGGACAGGGTTATAGCAATCAGCCCCAGCATTTT; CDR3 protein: CASGGQGYSNQPQHF
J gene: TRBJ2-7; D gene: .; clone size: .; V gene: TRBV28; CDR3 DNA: TGTGCCAGCAGCTTCGCTCAACCAGAGACTCACGAGCAGTACTTT; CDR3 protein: CASSFAQPETHEQYF
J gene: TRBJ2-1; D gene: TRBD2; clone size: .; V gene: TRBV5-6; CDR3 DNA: TGTGCCAGCAGCACCTTCACTAGCGGGGATTACAATGAGCAGTTCTTC; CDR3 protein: CASSTFTSGDYNEQFF
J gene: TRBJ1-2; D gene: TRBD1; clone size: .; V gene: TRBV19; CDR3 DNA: TGTGCCAGTAGCGTTGTAACAGGGGACTATGGCTACACCTTC; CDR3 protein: CASSVVTGDYGYTF
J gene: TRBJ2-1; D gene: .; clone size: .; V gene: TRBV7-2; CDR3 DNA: TGTGCCAGCAGCTCGGCCCGAGGGAAGCAGTTCTTC; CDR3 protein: CASSSARGKQFF
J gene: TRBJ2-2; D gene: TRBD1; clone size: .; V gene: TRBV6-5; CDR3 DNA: TGTGCCAGCAGCCCCGGGACAGGGTACACCGGGGAGCTGTTTTTT; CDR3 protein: CASSPGTGYTGELFF
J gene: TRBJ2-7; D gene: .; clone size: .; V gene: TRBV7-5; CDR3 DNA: TGTGCCAGAAGCCCAACCGTCCTCGGGACAGGGGTTCACGAGCAGTACTTC; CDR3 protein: CARSPTVLGTGVHEQYF
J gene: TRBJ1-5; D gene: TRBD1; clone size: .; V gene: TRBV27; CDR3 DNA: TGTGCCAGCCGCCGGACAGGGTCGAGTCAGCCCCAGCATTTT; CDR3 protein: CASRRTGSSQPQHF
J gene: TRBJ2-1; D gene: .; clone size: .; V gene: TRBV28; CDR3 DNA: TGTGCCAGCAAGCCGGGGGGCCGCGACAATGAGCAGTTCTTC; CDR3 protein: CASKPGGRDNEQFF
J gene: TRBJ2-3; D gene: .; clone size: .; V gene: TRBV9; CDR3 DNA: TGTGCCAGCAGCGTAATGACAGATACGCAGTATTTT; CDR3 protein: CASSVMTDTQYF
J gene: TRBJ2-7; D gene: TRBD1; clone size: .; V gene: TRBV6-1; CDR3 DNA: TGTGCCAGCAGTTCCCAGGGGGCGTCGGGGGCCGAGCAGTACTTC; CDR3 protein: CASSSQGASGAEQYF
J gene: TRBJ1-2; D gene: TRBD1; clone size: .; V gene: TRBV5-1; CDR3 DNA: TGCGCCAGCAGCCCCGGACAGGTTCGGGTTAACTATGGCTACACCTTC; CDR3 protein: CASSPGQVRVNYGYTF
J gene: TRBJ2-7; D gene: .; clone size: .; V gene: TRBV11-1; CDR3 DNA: TGTGCCAGCAGCTTAGATCTAAGGTTCCCCTACGAGCAGTACTTC; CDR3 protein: CASSLDLRFPYEQYF
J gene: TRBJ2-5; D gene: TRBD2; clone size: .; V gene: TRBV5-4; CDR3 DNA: TGTGCCAGCAGCTTCCCTAGCGGGGCCCAAGAGACCCAGTACTTC; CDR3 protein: CASSFPSGAQETQYF
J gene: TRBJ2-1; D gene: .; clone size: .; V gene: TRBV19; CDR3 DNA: TGTGCCAGTAATCTTGTAGGGGACAATGAGCAGTTCTTC; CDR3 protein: CASNLVGDNEQFF
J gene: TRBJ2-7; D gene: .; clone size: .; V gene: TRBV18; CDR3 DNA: TGTGCCAGCTCACCGGGAGGGGGCGCAAGGGGCGAGCAGTACTTC; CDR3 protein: CASSPGGGARGEQYF
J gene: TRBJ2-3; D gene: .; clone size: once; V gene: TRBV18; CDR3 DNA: TGTGCCAGCTCACCAGGTAGCAGCACAGATACGCAGTATTTT; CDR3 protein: CASSPGSSTDTQYF
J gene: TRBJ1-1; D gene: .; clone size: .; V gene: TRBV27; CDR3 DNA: TGTGCCAGCAGTCCTAGACAGGAGGCTGAAGCTTTCTTT; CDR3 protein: CASSPRQEAEAFF
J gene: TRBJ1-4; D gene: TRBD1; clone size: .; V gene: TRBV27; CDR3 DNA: TGTGCCAGCAAAGCCGAGGACAGGGCGGGGGAAAAACTGTTTTTT; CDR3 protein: CASKAEDRAGEKLFF
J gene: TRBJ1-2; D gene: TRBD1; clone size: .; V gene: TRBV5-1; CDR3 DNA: TGCGCGTCCCAGCCATGGGGACAGAACTATGGCTACACCTTC; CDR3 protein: CASQPWGQNYGYTF